This passage covers 20 T cell receptor beta chains from one sample sequenced in a study of OX40 agonist ivuxolimab in advanced cancers. Generated by immunoSEQ multiplex PCR, the TCRdb table keeps only in-frame clones and is missing some. The repertoire holds 60,000 to 75,000 clones, 80% to 90% seen once, with 0.86% in the top ten. The specimen comprised CD4+ or CD8+ T cells sorted from blood, sampled in a trial of the OX40 agonist ivuxolimab. The receptors were sampled from an adult with an advanced solid tumor such as melanoma, head and neck, liver or kidney cancer.

This chain connects TRBV27 to TRBJ2-3, with a tentative D call TRBD1 (6 bases). Germline CDR1 MNHEY, CDR2 SMNVEV (reference sequence). This CDR3 has 20 residues. V was cut by 8 bases and J by 1 base, with 31 bases left in between. In DNA, the CDR3 is TGTGCCAGCGCCCTTCGGGTACAGGGTTTTTCGGGATTTGGCACAGATACGCAGTATTTT. Its protein product is CASALRVQGFSGFGTDTQYF.

This clone was detected a few times. V and J are TRBV6-5 and TRBJ2-5, with TRBD1 matching over 7 bases. Germline trimming cut 5 bases from V and 2 bases from J; bases unmatched to any gene: 5. The CDR3 is 14 residues long. Germline V lookup: CDR1 MNHEY, CDR2 SVGAGI. This CDR3 reads CASSPTGSQETQYF. The DNA of the CDR3 is TGTGCCAGCAGTCCGACAGGGAGTCAAGAGACCCAGTACTTC.

The V gene is TRBV28, the J gene TRBJ2-3; 7 bases fit TRBD1. The CDR3 length is 14 residues. V trimming: 5 bases; J trimming: 8 bases; junction bases outside the gene matches: 10. Germline V gives CDR1 MDHEN, CDR2 SYDVKM. DNA for the CDR3: TGTGCCAGCAGTGCCGCGGACAGGATCGTTACGCAGTATTTT. As protein: CASSAADRIVTQYF.

V gene TRBV6-1 combines with J gene TRBJ2-7; D is uncertain. V dropped 8 bases and J dropped 4 bases, with 0 bases sitting between them. The CDR3 is 8 amino acids. The germline CDR1 and CDR2 sequences are MNHNS and SASEGT. This CDR3 is CASYEQYF. Written as DNA, the CDR3 is TGTGCCAGCTACGAGCAGTACTTC.

This chain connects TRBV30 to TRBJ1-3; TRBD1 is a possible D gene (6 bases). Germline CDR1 reads GTSNPN; CDR2 reads SVGIG (reference sequence). This CDR3 has 11 residues. Trimming cost V 8 bases and J 8 bases, with 13 bases left between them. CDR3 nucleotide sequence: TGTGCCGGAAACAGGGCGTACACCATATATTTT. It yields the protein CAGNRAYTIYF.

V is TRBV6-6 and J is TRBJ2-4; TRBD1 matches 7 bases. Losses at the gene ends were 6 bases for V and 4 bases for J; bases not matched to a gene: 9. CDR1 and CDR2 from the germline V gene are MNHNY and SVGAGI (reference sequence). The CDR3 is 15 amino acids. The CDR3 here is CASSTRTGAKNIQYF. The CDR3 coding sequence is TGTGCCAGCAGCACGCGGACAGGAGCGAAAAACATTCAGTACTTC.

This chain uses TRBV6-5 with TRBJ2-6; D not resolved. Trimming pared 4 bases from V and 1 base from J, leaving 5 bases between. The CDR3 spans 14 residues. Germline V CDR1 and CDR2: MNHEY, SVGAGI. The CDR3 sequence is CASSWFSGANVLTF. CDR3 DNA sequence: TGTGCCAGCAGTTGGTTTTCTGGGGCCAACGTCCTGACTTTC.

V usage is TRBV7-9 and J usage is TRBJ1-2; D is perhaps TRBD1 (6 bases). Per the germline V gene, CDR1 is SEHNR and CDR2 is FQNEAQ (reference sequence). V was trimmed by 5 bases and J by 8 bases, leaving 15 bases between them. The CDR3 has 13 amino acids. The CDR3 sequence is CASSPSRGAGYTF. The CDR3 nucleotides are TGTGCCAGCAGCCCATCTAGGGGGGCAGGCTACACCTTC.

The J gene is TRBJ2-7, the V gene TRBV10-3; 8 nucleotides line up with TRBD2. The germline V gene encodes CDR1 ENHRY and CDR2 SYGVKD. The CDR3 consists of 13 residues. Losses at the gene ends were 11 bases for V and 2 bases for J; bases not matched to a gene: 8. CDR3 nucleotide sequence: TGTGCCGCGTCTGGTAGCGGGGCCTACGAGCAGTACTTC. Translating gives CAASGSGAYEQYF.

This clone was counted between two and nine times. This rearrangement joins TRBV6-5 to TRBJ1-2, with 9 bases aligning to TRBD1. CDR3 length: 15 amino acids. From germline, CDR1 is MNHEY and CDR2 SVGAGI. The V segment lost 5 bases and the J segment 2 bases; nucleotides outside the gene matches: 6. This CDR3 reads CASSNRGLLNYGYTF. In DNA, the CDR3 is TGTGCCAGCAGTAACAGGGGGCTTTTGAACTATGGCTACACCTTC.

This clone has only one observation. The chain uses TRBV18 and TRBJ2-3; 13 bases map to TRBD2. This CDR3 region has 18 residues. Losses at the gene ends were 2 bases for V and 0 bases for J; bases not matched to a gene: 5. CDR1 and CDR2 from the germline V gene are KGHSH and LQKENI. CDR3 in DNA: TGTGCCAGCTCACCAGGTGGACTAGCGGGAGCTAGCACAGATACGCAGTATTTT. Protein sequence: CASSPGGLAGASTDTQYF.

This chain connects TRBV7-2 to TRBJ2-1, with TRBD2 as a possible D gene (5 bases). CDR1 and CDR2 from the germline V gene are SGHTA and FQGNSA. The ends were cut back, 5 bases at V and 0 bases at J, with 14 bases in the middle. This CDR3 comprises 16 residues. Written as DNA, the CDR3 is TGTGCCAGCAGCCCATCATATGGGAGCTCCTACAATGAGCAGTTCTTC. It is translated as CASSPSYGSSYNEQFF.

This chain connects TRBV10-3 to TRBJ2-2, with 9 bases that match TRBD1. The CDR3 loop spans 14 amino acids. With 6 bases clipped from V and 1 base from J, the junction kept 0 bases outside the gene matches. Germline loops: CDR1 ENHRY, CDR2 SYGVKD. The CDR3 region has the DNA TGTGCCATCAGGGGACAGGGGAACACCGGGGAGCTGTTTTTT. Translating gives CAIRGQGNTGELFF.

The V call is TRBV28, the J call TRBJ2-6, with D possibly TRBD2 on 6 matching bases. CDR3 length equals 12 residues. The V end lost 3 bases, the J end lost 12 bases, and 9 bases lay between the germline ends. Per germline, CDR1 MDHEN and CDR2 SYDVKM. The CDR3 sequence is CASSFMGGVLTF. The CDR3 coding sequence is TGTGCCAGCAGTTTTATGGGGGGCGTCCTGACTTTC.

This chain links TRBV27 with TRBJ1-5; D might be TRBD1 (5 bases). This CDR3 has 17 amino acids. The V and J ends lost 2 bases and 3 bases respectively, with 17 bases between them. Per the germline V gene, CDR1 is MNHEY and CDR2 is SMNVEV (reference sequence). The CDR3 DNA follows: TGTGCCAGCAGTTTAAGACAGCTGCGGGGATCCAATCAGCCCCAGCATTTT. It encodes CASSLRQLRGSNQPQHF.

This clone turned up a few times. The chain joins TRBV28 to TRBJ1-2, with 9 bases lining up with TRBD1. CDR1 MDHEN and CDR2 SYDVKM come from the germline V gene. This CDR3 comprises 13 residues. V lost 6 bases to trimming and J lost 4 bases; unmatched junction nucleotides: 3. The CDR3 region has the DNA TGTGCCAGCAGAGGGACAGGGTTCTATGGCTACACCTTC. Residues: CASRGTGFYGYTF.

This rearrangement joins TRBV30 to TRBJ2-1; possibly TRBD1 for D (5 bases). CDR3 length: 13 amino acids. V lost 5 bases and J 6 bases, leaving 14 bases between the germline ends. Germline CDR1 reads GTSNPN; CDR2 reads SVGIG (reference sequence). DNA of the CDR3: TGTGCCTGGGGAAAACTTAGGGGCAATGAGCAGTTCTTC. This codes for CAWGKLRGNEQFF. The variable domain in full, completed from reference TRBV30 and TRBJ2-1, reads SQTIHQWPATLVQPVGSPLSLECTVEGTSNPNLYWYRQAAGRGLQLLFYSVGIGQISSEVPQNLSASRPQDRQFILSSKKLLLSDSGFYLCAWGKLRGNEQFFGPGTRLTVL.

This chain uses TRBV18 with TRBJ1-1; no clear D gene. Germline V gene lookup returns CDR1 KGHSH and CDR2 LQKENI. The CDR3 consists of 13 residues. V gave up 6 bases and J gave up 6 bases, with 14 bases separating them. The CDR3 loop reads CASSQTPGAEAFF. The DNA of the CDR3 is TGTGCCAGCTCCCAGACCCCCGGCGCTGAAGCTTTCTTT. Full variable domain (remainder filled in from reference TRBV18 and TRBJ1-1): NAGVMQNPRHLVRRRGQEARLRCSPMKGHSHVYWYRQLPEEGLKFMVYLQKENIIDESGMPKERFSAEFPKEGPSILRIQQVVRGDSAAYFCASSQTPGAEAFFGQGTRLTVV.

The chain joins TRBV5-5 to TRBJ1-1, with D perhaps matching TRBD1 (5 bases). V lost 2 bases and J lost 0, with 8 bases in between. The length of the CDR3 is 14 residues. Germline-derived CDR1 and CDR2 are SGHKS and YYEKEE (reference sequence). In DNA, the CDR3 is TGTGCCAGCAGCTTAGAGGGGCTGAACACTGAAGCTTTCTTT. As protein: CASSLEGLNTEAFF.

The genes are TRBV18 and TRBJ2-5, with a weak D call TRBD2 (5 bases). Trimming stripped 10 bases from V and 2 bases from J, with 14 bases between. The CDR3 covers 13 residues. Per the germline V gene, CDR1 is KGHSH and CDR2 is LQKENI. CDR3 nucleotide sequence: TGTGCCACCTCGAGGGATGATCAAGAGACCCAGTACTTC. The encoded protein is CATSRDDQETQYF.